The clone carrying this TCR beta chain turned up a few times. Its antigen remains unidentified. V was clipped by 2 bases and J by 11 bases, with 18 bases between them. The CDR3 is made up of 14 amino acids. Looked up from germline, CDR1 is WSHSY and CDR2 is SAAADI. Genomic DNA, the template, was used for profiling of the TCR beta VDJ and CDR3. TCRdb reprocessed the reads with MiXCR, giving one entry per CDR3 protein. The data contain 250,000 to 350,000 distinct CDR3 sequences, 50% to 70% of them singletons. This record comes from a study of CD8+CD57+ T cells in acquired aplastic anemia. Background on the study: On average, sorted CD4+ and CD8+ cells gave 2.5 to 4 ug of DNA. General study points: Statistical testing detected no significant gap in CD8+ Simpson's diversity between patients and controls.

The source material was sorted CD4+, CD8+, or CD8+CD57+ T cells (not recorded which) from PBMCs. The chain employs TRBV10-2 and TRBJ2-5, with D possibly being TRBD1 (6 bases). The TCR originated in a human donor with severe aplastic anemia or a healthy control (not recorded which). This CDR3 reads CASSEEGDTREQYF. In DNA form, the CDR3 reads TGCGCCAGCAGTGAGGAGGGGGACACTAGGGAGCAGTACTTC.